Shown below are 20 T cell receptor beta chains from a single sample sequenced in a study of CD8+ T cells in alopecia areata. Sequencing templates came from extracted RNA that was reverse transcribed into cDNA. Clones were read by immunoSEQ multiplex PCR, and TCRdb kept only the in-frame ones, dropping some. This table has some 200,000 clones, 50% to 60% appearing once. The sample in question was CD4+ T cells sorted from blood, obtained at week 0. The receptor set was obtained from a human donor with alopecia areata.

The chain is built from TRBV7-9 and TRBJ1-1, with D perhaps matching TRBD1 (5 bases). V lost 8 bases, J lost 0 bases, and 16 bases lay in between. Looked up from germline, CDR1 is SEHNR and CDR2 is FQNEAQ (reference sequence). This CDR3 has 15 residues. DNA for the CDR3: TGTGCCAGCGCCCCCGCGCGGGGGTTGAACACTGAAGCTTTCTTT. Residues: CASAPARGLNTEAFF.

This clone showed up just a few times. This rearrangement joins TRBV5-1 to TRBJ2-3; D remains unclear. Germline V lookup: CDR1 SGHRS, CDR2 YFSETQ. The CDR3 is made up of 14 amino acids. The germline V and J ends were trimmed by 0 bases and 4 bases, with 9 bases remaining between them. The CDR3 region has the DNA TGCGCCAGCAGCTTGGGACGGGCGGCAGATACGCAGTATTTT. Translation: CASSLGRAADTQYF.

This sequence joins TRBV4-1 and TRBJ2-3, with TRBD2 matching over 7 bases. J was trimmed by 2 bases and V by 1 base; bases with no gene match: 3. Germline assignment: CDR1 MGHRA and CDR2 YSYEKL. The CDR3 spans 15 residues. DNA for the CDR3: TGCGCCAGCAGCCAAGCAGCGGGGTACACAGATACGCAGTATTTT. This sequence encodes CASSQAAGYTDTQYF.

The chain has TRBV4-1 and TRBJ2-5; no firm D call. The CDR3 has 16 residues. In germline, CDR1 is MGHRA, CDR2 YSYEKL. Trimming stripped 1 base from V and 3 bases from J, with 15 bases between. The CDR3 DNA reads as TGCGCCAGCAGCCAAGTCGGTCCCGCACTGGAAGAGACCCAGTACTTC. This encodes CASSQVGPALEETQYF.

This chain connects TRBV30 to TRBJ2-1, with a tentative D call TRBD1 (5 bases). V shed 1 base and J shed 9 bases, with 16 bases lying between them. CDR3 length: 14 amino acids. Germline-derived CDR1 and CDR2 are GTSNPN and SVGIG (reference sequence). CDR3 residues: CAWSDRVGPGEQFF. In nucleotides, the CDR3 is TGTGCCTGGAGTGACCGGGTGGGGCCTGGTGAGCAGTTCTTC.

The V and J genes are TRBV19 and TRBJ2-1; D is possibly TRBD2 (5 bases). The germline CDR1 and CDR2 sequences are LNHDA and SQIVND (reference sequence). The CDR3 loop spans 14 amino acids. Trimming cost V 7 bases and J 0 bases, with 10 bases left between them. The CDR3 loop reads CASTPGSSYNEQFF. The CDR3 nucleotides read TGTGCCAGTACCCCGGGGAGCTCCTACAATGAGCAGTTCTTC.

V and J are TRBV15 and TRBJ1-2; TRBD1 might be the D (6 bases). The CDR3 has 15 residues. Deletions cut 0 bases from V and 4 bases from J, with 12 bases between. In germline, CDR1 is LNHNV, CDR2 YYDKDF (reference sequence). CDR3 coding DNA: TGTGCCACCAGCAGAGATTGGACAGCGGCCTATGGCTACACCTTC. Residues: CATSRDWTAAYGYTF.

The rearrangement joins TRBV9 to TRBJ2-2; 8 bases agree with TRBD2. Trimming at V came to 4 bases and at J to 1 base, leaving 3 bases not matched to a gene. This CDR3 spans 15 amino acids. Germline CDR1 SGDLS, CDR2 YYNGEE. CDR3 sequence: CASSPRGENTGELFF. DNA for the CDR3: TGTGCCAGCAGCCCGCGGGGGGAGAACACCGGGGAGCTGTTTTTT.

The chain uses TRBV7-9 and TRBJ1-1; a possible D gene is TRBD1 (5 bases). The length of the CDR3 is 15 residues. Germline V gene data show CDR1 as SEHNR and CDR2 as FQNEAQ (reference sequence). Trimming stripped 1 base from V and 7 bases from J, with 16 bases between. The CDR3 loop reads CASSLVVGVRNEAFF. In DNA form, the CDR3 reads TGTGCCAGCAGCTTAGTAGTGGGGGTTCGGAATGAAGCTTTCTTT.

V and J are TRBV10-3 and TRBJ1-2, with TRBD1 matching over 8 bases. The germline gives CDR1 ENHRY, CDR2 SYGVKD. This CDR3 has 15 residues. The V and J ends lost 0 bases and 8 bases, in that order; junction bases with no gene match: 8. The CDR3 region is CAISESTGASTGYTF. As DNA, the CDR3 is TGTGCCATCAGTGAGTCGACAGGGGCGTCTACAGGCTACACCTTC.

The sample holds one count of this clone. The chain combines TRBV5-1 with TRBJ2-1; maybe TRBD1 (5 bases). Trimming took 1 base from V and 1 from J, leaving 9 bases between them. CDR1 SGHRS and CDR2 YFSETQ come from the germline V gene. CDR3 length: 15 amino acids. CDR3: CASSLRSGSYNEQFF. CDR3 coding DNA: TGCGCCAGCAGCTTGCGTTCAGGGTCCTACAATGAGCAGTTCTTC.

The V and J genes are TRBV11-2 and TRBJ1-1; D remains unclear. Trimming took 7 bases from V and 0 from J, leaving 15 bases between them. Germline values: CDR1 SGHAT, CDR2 FQNNGV. CDR3 length equals 15 residues. The CDR3 region has the DNA TGTGCCAGCACCACGAGGGCGGGATTGAACACTGAAGCTTTCTTT. Its translation: CASTTRAGLNTEAFF.

The V call is TRBV7-8, the J call TRBJ1-5, with D perhaps matching TRBD1 (5 bases). Trimming removed 5 bases from V and 6 bases from J, with 17 bases in between. The CDR3 loop spans 15 amino acids. CDR1 SGHVS and CDR2 FQNEAQ come from the germline V gene. As DNA, the CDR3 is TGTGCCAGCAGCCCAGTGCAGACAGCGGGTCAGCCCCAGCATTTT. This codes for CASSPVQTAGQPQHF.

This clone showed up just once. V usage is TRBV27 and J usage is TRBJ1-5, with D uncertain. Trimming pared 2 bases from V and 6 bases from J, leaving 11 bases between. From germline, CDR1 is MNHEY and CDR2 SMNVEV (reference sequence). This CDR3 contains 14 residues. CDR3 region: CASSLGLGGQPQHF. The CDR3 nucleotides are TGTGCCAGCAGTTTAGGCCTCGGAGGTCAGCCCCAGCATTTT.

This clone was counted a few times. The V and J genes are TRBV19 and TRBJ2-7; maybe TRBD2 (6 bases). The CDR3 loop spans 14 amino acids. Germline V lookup: CDR1 LNHDA, CDR2 SQIVND (reference sequence). V was clipped by 5 bases and J by 3 bases, with 14 bases between them. CDR3 nucleotide sequence: TGTGCCAGTAGTCTCTCGGGACTCTACTACGAGCAGTACTTC. It codes for CASSLSGLYYEQYF.

The CDR3 DNA is TGTGCCAGCAGCTCCCAAACCACAGGGCCGAGCTACGAGCAGTACTTC. Translation: CASSSQTTGPSYEQYF. V usage is TRBV11-2 and J usage is TRBJ2-7; possibly TRBD1 for D (6 bases). With 4 bases removed from V and 3 bases from J, the gap between germline ends came to 19 bases. Germline CDR1 SGHAT, CDR2 FQNNGV. The CDR3 contains 16 residues.

The chain has TRBV7-8 and TRBJ2-1; 16 bases are shared with TRBD2. The CDR3 covers 19 residues. The germline V gene has CDR1 SGHVS and CDR2 FQNEAQ. The V segment lost 1 base and the J segment 5 bases; nucleotides outside the gene matches: 8. This CDR3 reads CASSLVGTSGGVRNNEQFF. In nucleotides, the CDR3 is TGTGCCAGCAGCTTAGTTGGGACTAGCGGGGGGGTTAGAAACAATGAGCAGTTCTTC.

This clone came up a few times. The V gene is TRBV4-1, the J gene TRBJ2-5, with 11 bases identical to TRBD2. This CDR3 spans 15 amino acids. After removal of 6 bases from V and 1 base from J, the junction contained 4 bases not matched to a gene. CDR1 is MGHRA and CDR2 is YSYEKL in the germline V gene. DNA of the CDR3: TGCGCCAGCAGGCGAGGACTAGCGGGCCAAGAGACCCAGTACTTC. It is translated as CASRRGLAGQETQYF.

The rearrangement joins TRBV7-9 to TRBJ1-5; no clear D gene. This CDR3 region has 14 residues. Trimming took off 5 bases at V and 8 bases at J, with 16 bases between the two ends. Germline V gene lookup returns CDR1 SEHNR and CDR2 FQNEAQ (reference sequence). The CDR3 DNA reads TGTGCCAGCAGCGCAGGACGGGCCCGCGAGCCCCAGCATTTT. This gives the protein CASSAGRAREPQHF.

This clone was seen only a few times. The chain joins TRBV29-1 to TRBJ1-5; D is unresolved. Germline CDR1 is SQVTM and CDR2 is ANQGSEA. CDR3 length: 14 residues. The V and J ends lost 5 bases and 5 bases respectively, with 16 bases between them. CDR3 sequence (DNA): TGCAGCGTTATGGGTGGGCCTGAGGATCAGCCCCAGCATTTT. Its translation: CSVMGGPEDQPQHF.